These 2 T cell receptor beta chains share one sample of origin, sequenced in a study of T cells after yellow fever vaccination (dated by TCRdb to between 2019 and 2020). Library preparation employed 5' RACE. Reads for this sample came from an Illumina NovaSeq 6000. TCRdb's own reprocessing of the public reads used fastp at Q25 and MiXCR and kept productive beta chains. Here each entry gathers all rows of one CDR3 protein and keeps the most common genes and DNA. This sample lists approximately 240,000 distinct CDR3 sequences; about 3.9% were detected once. The ten largest clones capture under 20% of the sample. This specimen's treatment or condition label, per the study, means: live attenuated yellow fever vaccine strain. The sample here was PBMCs, taken 15 days after the yellow fever booster vaccination. These receptors all come from a man aged 18-30 years who received the YFV17D yellow fever vaccine.

Many counts were recorded for this clonotype. The V gene is TRBV11-3, the J gene TRBJ2-4; 8 nucleotides agree with TRBD2. The V and J ends lost 4 bases and 7 bases, in that order; junction bases with no gene match: 6. Germline V gene lookup returns CDR1 SGHNT and CDR2 YENEEA. The CDR3 loop spans 14 amino acids. The CDR3 DNA sequence: TGTGCCAGCAGCTCGGGAGGGTCTGGTAACATTCAGTACTTC. As protein: CASSSGGSGNIQYF.

This clonotype was seen repeatedly, ten times or more. The chain joins TRBV30 to TRBJ2-1, with 10 bases matching TRBD1. V lost 0 bases and J lost 5; bases outside the gene matches: 4. CDR1 is GTSNPN, CDR2 SVGIG, per germline (reference sequence). This CDR3 region has 15 residues. The CDR3: CAWSVGTGVDNEQFF. In DNA, the CDR3 is TGTGCCTGGAGTGTAGGGACAGGGGTTGACAATGAGCAGTTCTTC.